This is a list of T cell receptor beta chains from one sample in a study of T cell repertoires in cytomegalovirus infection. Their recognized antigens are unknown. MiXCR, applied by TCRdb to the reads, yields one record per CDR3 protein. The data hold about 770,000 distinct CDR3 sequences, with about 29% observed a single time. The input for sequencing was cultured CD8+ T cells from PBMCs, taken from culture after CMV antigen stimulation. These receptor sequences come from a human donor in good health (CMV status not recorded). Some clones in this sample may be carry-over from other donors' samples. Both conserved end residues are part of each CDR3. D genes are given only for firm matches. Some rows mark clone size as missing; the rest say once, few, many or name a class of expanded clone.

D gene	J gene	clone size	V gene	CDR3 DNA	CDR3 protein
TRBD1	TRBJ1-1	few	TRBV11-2	TGTGCCAGCAGCTTTTGGGTTAACAGGGGGAGCACTGAAGCTTTCTTT	CASSFWVNRGSTEAFF
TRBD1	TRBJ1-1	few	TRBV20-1	TGCAGTGCTAGAGACTGGACAGGGAGCACTGAAGCTTTCTTT	CSARDWTGSTEAFF
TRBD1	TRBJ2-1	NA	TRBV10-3	TGTGCCATCAGTAATGGGACAGCAACCTACAATGAGCAGTTCTTC	CAISNGTATYNEQFF
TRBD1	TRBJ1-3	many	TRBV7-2	TGTGCCAGCAGCCCTCACCAGGGGGTGAAAGGAAACACCATATATTTT	CASSPHQGVKGNTIYF
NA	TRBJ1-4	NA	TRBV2	TGTGCCAGCCTCAACGAAAAACTGTTTTTT	CASLNEKLFF
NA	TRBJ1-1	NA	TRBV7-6	TGTGCCAGCACCGGGACTGACAGCTCTGAAGCTTTCTTT	CASTGTDSSEAFF
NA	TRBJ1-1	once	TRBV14	TGTGCCAGCAGCCAAAATCGTGAGGGGATCATGAACACTGAAGCTTTCTTT	CASSQNREGIMNTEAFF
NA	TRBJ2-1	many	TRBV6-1	TGTGCCAGCAGTCAACGGATGAATGAGCAGTTCTTC	CASSQRMNEQFF
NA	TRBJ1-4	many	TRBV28	TGTGCCAGCAGTTCACCCCGAGGGGCAACTAATGAAAAACTGTTTTTT	CASSSPRGATNEKLFF
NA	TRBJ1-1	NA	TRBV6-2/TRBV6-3	TGTGCCAGCAGGAGCCCCAGGGACACTGAAGCTTTCTTT	CASRSPRDTEAFF
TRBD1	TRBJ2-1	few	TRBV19	TGTGCCAGTAGTAAGGGACAGAGCTCCTACAATGAGCAGTTCTTC	CASSKGQSSYNEQFF
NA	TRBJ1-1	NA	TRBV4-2	TGTGCCAGCAGCCAGGAAACAGGGATGAACACTGAAGCTTTCTTT	CASSQETGMNTEAFF
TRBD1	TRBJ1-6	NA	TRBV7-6	TGTGCCAGCAGCTTATGGGACAGGGGGTATAATTCACCCCTCCACTTT	CASSLWDRGYNSPLHF
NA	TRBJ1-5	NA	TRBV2	TGTGCCAGCAGTGAATTGGGAGGTGGCAATCAGCCCCAGCATTTT	CASSELGGGNQPQHF
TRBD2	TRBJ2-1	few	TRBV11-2	TGTGCCAGCAGTCACAACTGGGGGGGTGGCAATGAGCAGTTCTTC	CASSHNWGGGNEQFF
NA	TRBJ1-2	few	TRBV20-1	TGCAGTGCTACCGTCCCGGGGTTTGGGTATGGCTACACCTTC	CSATVPGFGYGYTF
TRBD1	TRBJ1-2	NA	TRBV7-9	TGTGCCAGCAGCTTTGCTCCCGGGACAGGGGACTATGGCTACACCTTC	CASSFAPGTGDYGYTF
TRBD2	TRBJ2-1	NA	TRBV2	TGTGCCAGCAGTGAAGTAGCGGGGTACAATGAGCAGTTCTTC	CASSEVAGYNEQFF